This T cell receptor (beta chain) originates from a study of OX40 agonist ivuxolimab in advanced cancers. Study-wide context: People in dose escalation had one of these cancers: hepatocellular carcinoma, melanoma, renal cell or head and neck cancer. Findings and limits, study-wide: The mean number of expanded clones was higher in CD8+ T cells than in CD4+.

With regard to this clone: The antigen is not known.

The repertoire was sequenced with immunoSEQ multiplex PCR; TCRdb's copy has only in-frame clones and lacks some. The sample lists roughly 76,000 clones; 80% to 90% were seen once. Blood got drawn at baseline, again on cycle 4 day 1, and then on cycle 7 day 1. The specimen was CD4+ or CD8+ T cells sorted from blood, collected in a trial of the OX40 agonist ivuxolimab. This sequence originates from an adult with an advanced solid tumor such as melanoma, head and neck, liver or kidney cancer.

The CDR3 region has the DNA TGTGCCAGCAGCGTGGCAGATTTGAGGGGGGAGCAGTTCTTC. This encodes CASSVADLRGEQFF. This chain uses TRBV9 with TRBJ2-1; tentative D call: TRBD1 (6 bases). The CDR3 sequence is 14 residues long. The germline V gene encodes CDR1 SGDLS and CDR2 YYNGEE. The V and J ends lost 2 bases and 10 bases respectively, with 16 bases between them.